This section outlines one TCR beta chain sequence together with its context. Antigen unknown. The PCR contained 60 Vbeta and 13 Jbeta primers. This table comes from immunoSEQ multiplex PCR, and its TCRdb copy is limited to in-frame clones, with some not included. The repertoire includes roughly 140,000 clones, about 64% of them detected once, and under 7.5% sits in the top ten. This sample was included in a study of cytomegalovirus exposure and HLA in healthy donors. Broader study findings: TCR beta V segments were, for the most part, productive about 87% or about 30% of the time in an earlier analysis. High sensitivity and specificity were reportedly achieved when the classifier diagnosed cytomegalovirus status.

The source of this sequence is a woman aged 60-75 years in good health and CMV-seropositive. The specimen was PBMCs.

The CDR3 sequence: CASSRDSRETQYF. The DNA for the CDR3 is TGTGCCAGCAGCCGGGACAGCCGAGAGACCCAGTACTTC. The chain combines TRBV2 with TRBJ2-5; 7 bases align to TRBD1. The CDR3 length is 13 residues. Germline V gene sequence: CDR1 SNHLY, CDR2 FYNNEI. Trimming at V came to 6 bases and at J to 4 bases, leaving 5 bases not matched to a gene.